This entry features one T cell receptor beta chain sequence. The sample belongs to a study of identical twins. The germline CDR1 and CDR2 sequences are LNHDA and SQIVND (reference sequence). The CDR3 spans 15 residues. V lost 3 bases and J lost 6, with 15 bases in between. Addition of a universal primer site occurred through template switching, and cDNA carried unique molecular identifiers. From the 5' RACE reads, TCRdb called clonotypes with MiXCR, one entry per CDR3 protein. This sample yields approximately 530,000 distinct CDR3 sequences, of which more than 20% are seen a single time; approximately 0.48% belongs to the top ten. These data were likewise used in another study, on yellow fever vaccine responses in identical twins.

The sample comprised CD4+ T cells sorted from blood. This receptor was taken from a woman aged 18-30 years in good health. This chain joins TRBV19 and TRBJ2-1, with D possibly called TRBD1 or TRBD2 (5 bases each). In DNA form, the CDR3 reads TGTGCCAGTAGTATTCTTCAGGGTGGAGGCAATGAGCAGTTCTTC. Translating it yields CASSILQGGGNEQFF.